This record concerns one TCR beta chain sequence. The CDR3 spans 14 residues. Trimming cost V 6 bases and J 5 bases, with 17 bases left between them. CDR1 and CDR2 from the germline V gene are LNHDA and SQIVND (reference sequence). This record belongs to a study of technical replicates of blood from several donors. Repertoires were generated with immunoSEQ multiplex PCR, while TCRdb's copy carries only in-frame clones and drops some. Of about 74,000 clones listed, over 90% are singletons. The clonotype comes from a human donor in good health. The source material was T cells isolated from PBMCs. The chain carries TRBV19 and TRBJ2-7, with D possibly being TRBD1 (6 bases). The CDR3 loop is CASRPTGIWDEQYF. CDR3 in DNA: TGTGCCAGTAGACCGACAGGAATATGGGACGAGCAGTACTTC.